Each of the 26 T cell receptor beta chains below was sequenced from the same sample in a study of cytomegalovirus exposure and HLA in healthy donors. Both 60 Vbeta primers and 13 Jbeta primers went into the PCR. Clones were sequenced by immunoSEQ multiplex PCR, and TCRdb holds only the in-frame ones, with some missing. The table records 140,000 or so clones, around 82% of them present only once. The sequenced sample was PBMCs. The receptors shown here come from a woman younger than 35 in good health and CMV-seropositive.

This sequence joins TRBV27 and TRBJ1-5; D uncertain. CDR3 length equals 18 residues. CDR1 is MNHEY and CDR2 is SMNVEV in the germline V gene (reference sequence). Trimming pared 5 bases from V and 3 bases from J, leaving 23 bases between. CDR3 DNA: TGTGCCAGCAGTCTACTATATCCTAGTGGACGGGACAATCAGCCCCAGCATTTT. Amino acids: CASSLLYPSGRDNQPQHF.

The genes are TRBV5-4 and TRBJ1-2; D is uncertain. CDR1 is SGHNT and CDR2 is YYREEE in the germline V gene (reference sequence). The CDR3 is 14 amino acids. Trimming stripped 4 bases from V and 2 bases from J, with 12 bases between. The CDR3 loop is CASSVPTGNYGYTF. The CDR3 DNA reads TGTGCCAGCAGCGTGCCGACTGGGAACTATGGCTACACCTTC.

This chain links TRBV5-1 with TRBJ2-3; tentatively, D is TRBD1 (5 bases). The CDR3 length is 18 residues. Germline lookup yields CDR1 SGHRS and CDR2 YFSETQ. V gave up 0 bases and J gave up 0 bases, with 17 bases separating them. In DNA form, the CDR3 reads TGCGCCAGCAGCTTGGGATCCATCGCAGGGTCTAGCACAGATACGCAGTATTTT. Translated, it gives CASSLGSIAGSSTDTQYF.

This clone was recorded a few times. The J gene is TRBJ2-2, the V gene TRBV28; D might be TRBD2 (5 bases). Looked up from germline, CDR1 is MDHEN and CDR2 is SYDVKM. V lost 2 bases and J lost 4, with 11 bases in between. This CDR3 is 15 amino acids long. The chain's CDR3 is CASSLRTRSTGELFF. The CDR3 DNA follows: TGTGCCAGCAGTTTACGGACTCGAAGCACCGGGGAGCTGTTTTTT.

The J gene is TRBJ1-2, the V gene TRBV6-1, with D perhaps matching TRBD1 (6 bases). Per the germline V gene, CDR1 is MNHNS and CDR2 is SASEGT. With 7 bases removed from V and 1 base from J, the gap between germline ends came to 10 bases. The CDR3 is 13 residues long. The CDR3 DNA reads TGTGCCAGCACATTACAGGGTAACTATGGCTACACCTTC. Translated, it gives CASTLQGNYGYTF.

This clone was picked up a small number of times. The CDR3 sequence is CASSSLQGYEQYF. CDR3 in DNA: TGCGCCAGCAGCTCACTACAGGGCTACGAGCAGTACTTC. This sequence joins TRBV5-1 and TRBJ2-7, with D possibly being TRBD1 (6 bases). Deletions cut 3 bases from V and 3 bases from J, with 10 bases between. Germline CDR1 SGHRS, CDR2 YFSETQ. The CDR3 runs to 13 residues.

V gene TRBV19 combines with J gene TRBJ1-2; tentative D call: TRBD1 (5 bases). Trimming removed 5 bases from V and 1 base from J, with 11 bases in between. Germline CDR1 reads LNHDA; CDR2 reads SQIVND (reference sequence). This CDR3 is built from 14 residues. The CDR3 DNA is TGTGCCAGTAGTTCGCAGGGACTTAACTATGGCTACACCTTC. Its translation: CASSSQGLNYGYTF.

This clone came up a few times. This chain connects TRBV9 to TRBJ2-3; 12 positions agree with TRBD2. In germline, CDR1 is SGDLS, CDR2 YYNGEE. This CDR3 comprises 17 residues. V shed 4 bases and J 5 bases; nucleotides not matched to a gene: 11. The CDR3 is CASSPSGGAQGRDTQYF. CDR3 in DNA: TGTGCCAGCAGCCCTAGCGGGGGGGCCCAAGGGAGAGATACGCAGTATTTT.

The rearrangement uses TRBV19 and TRBJ1-6; D might be TRBD1 (6 bases). In germline, CDR1 is LNHDA, CDR2 SQIVND (reference sequence). V was trimmed by 5 bases and J by 3 bases, leaving 17 bases between them. CDR3 size: 17 residues. The CDR3 protein is CASSPGDRTVYNSPLHF. The CDR3 region has the DNA TGTGCCAGTAGTCCCGGAGACAGGACCGTCTATAATTCACCCCTCCACTTT.

V usage is TRBV2 and J usage is TRBJ1-2; D is perhaps TRBD1 (5 bases). Germline V gives CDR1 SNHLY, CDR2 FYNNEI. This CDR3 region has 14 residues. With 4 bases removed from V and 6 bases from J, the gap between germline ends came to 15 bases. CDR3 loop: CASSVGDGRNGYTF. The CDR3 nucleotides are TGTGCCAGCAGTGTGGGGGACGGGAGAAATGGCTACACCTTC.

The chain uses TRBV27 and TRBJ2-1; D ambiguous. This CDR3 has 13 residues. Germline CDR1 MNHEY, CDR2 SMNVEV (reference sequence). The germline V and J ends were trimmed by 3 bases and 5 bases, with 8 bases remaining between them. CDR3 protein: CASSFNSDNEQFF. As DNA, the CDR3 is TGTGCCAGCAGTTTTAACAGTGACAATGAGCAGTTCTTC.

The V and J genes are TRBV6-5 and TRBJ1-6, with a possible D match to TRBD1 (6 bases). Germline lookup yields CDR1 MNHEY and CDR2 SVGAGI. The CDR3 runs to 16 residues. Trimming left V 4 bases short and J 7 bases short, with 17 bases between. The CDR3 reads CASSSPSGGTNSPLHF. The CDR3 region has the DNA TGTGCCAGCAGTTCCCCTTCGGGGGGCACGAATTCACCCCTCCACTTT.

The chain carries TRBV7-2 and TRBJ1-5; D not resolved. Germline V gives CDR1 SGHTA, CDR2 FQGNSA. V shed 5 bases and J shed 7 bases, with 15 bases lying between them. The CDR3 is made up of 14 amino acids. The CDR3, as DNA: TGTGCCAGCAGCCCAGGAGGTAATGGACAGCCCCAGCATTTT. Translation gives CASSPGGNGQPQHF.

This chain connects TRBV4-3 to TRBJ1-4; 7 bases are shared with TRBD1. The germline V gene has CDR1 LGHNA and CDR2 YSLEER. Losses at the gene ends were 5 bases for V and 4 bases for J; bases not matched to a gene: 10. This CDR3 has 16 residues. The CDR3 protein is CASSYLYRGNNEKLFF. As DNA, the CDR3 is TGCGCCAGCAGCTATCTATACAGGGGAAATAATGAAAAACTGTTTTTT.

The chain's CDR3 is CASSAGTGKFTEAFF. The CDR3 DNA follows: TGTGCCAGCTCAGCGGGGACAGGAAAGTTCACTGAAGCTTTCTTT. The chain couples TRBV18 to TRBJ1-1; 8 nucleotides align to TRBD1. Per germline, CDR1 KGHSH and CDR2 LQKENI. The CDR3 loop spans 15 amino acids. V shed 5 bases and J 4 bases; nucleotides not matched to a gene: 9.

The J gene is TRBJ2-1, the V gene TRBV14, with D tentatively TRBD1 (6 bases). In germline, CDR1 is SGHDN, CDR2 FVKESK. The ends were cut back, 5 bases at V and 3 bases at J, with 8 bases in the middle. The CDR3 consists of 13 residues. DNA for the CDR3: TGTGCCAGCAGCGCACAGGGCTACAATGAGCAGTTCTTC. Protein sequence: CASSAQGYNEQFF. The whole variable domain, remainder taken from reference TRBV14 and TRBJ2-1, is EAGVTQFPSHSVIEKGQTVTLRCDPISGHDNLYWYRRVMGKEIKFLLHFVKESKQDESGMPNNRFLAERTGGTYSTLKVQPAELEDSGVYFCASSAQGYNEQFFGPGTRLTVL.

With respect to this clone: Other DNA sequences in the same sample also yield this CDR3. The rearrangement joins TRBV27 to TRBJ2-3, with TRBD2 matching 11 bases. Trimming at V came to 5 bases and at J to 6 bases, leaving 10 bases not matched to a gene. The CDR3 is made up of 16 amino acids. Germline CDR1 and CDR2: MNHEY and SMNVEV (reference sequence). This chain's CDR3 is CASSPGTSGPTDTQYF. CDR3 bases: TGTGCCAGCAGTCCCGGGACTAGCGGACCCACGGATACGCAGTATTTT.

The rearrangement joins TRBV10-1 to TRBJ2-1; tentative D call: TRBD1 (6 bases). CDR1 is WNHNN and CDR2 is SYGVQD in the germline V gene (reference sequence). The CDR3 has 15 residues. With 3 bases removed from V and 10 bases from J, the gap between germline ends came to 19 bases. CDR3 amino acids: CASSDHTTGNREQFF. CDR3 sequence (DNA): TGCGCCAGCAGTGATCACACAACAGGGAATCGAGAGCAGTTCTTC.

The chain recombines TRBV19 with TRBJ1-5, with D possibly being TRBD1 (6 bases). There are 16 residues in the CDR3. Looked up from germline, CDR1 is LNHDA and CDR2 is SQIVND (reference sequence). V lost 7 bases and J lost 0, with 16 bases in between. The chain's CDR3 is CASMGDNRYSNQPQHF. In DNA, the CDR3 is TGTGCCAGTATGGGGGACAACAGATATAGCAATCAGCCCCAGCATTTT.

This chain joins TRBV2 and TRBJ2-7; the D gene is possibly TRBD2 (6 bases). The CDR3 is 14 amino acids. The germline V gene has CDR1 SNHLY and CDR2 FYNNEI. The V end lost 6 bases, the J end lost 1 base, and 13 bases lay between the germline ends. CDR3 region: CASRGGTESYEQYF. CDR3 in DNA: TGTGCCAGCAGGGGCGGGACGGAGTCCTACGAGCAGTACTTC.

The V and J genes are TRBV5-4 and TRBJ2-5, with D tentatively TRBD2 (6 bases). The better agreement between TRBJ2-7 and the DNA end casts doubt on the J call. This CDR3 is built from 13 residues. Looked up from germline, CDR1 is SGHNT and CDR2 is YYREEE (reference sequence). The chain's CDR3 is CASSAGTYYEQYF. Here the CDR3 DNA reads TGTGCCAGCAGCGCCGGGACTTACTACGAGCAGTACTTC.

A note on this clone: At one of its ends the junction is not consistent with the germline gene, which may arise from a read error. The chain links TRBV7-9 to TRBJ2-3; D remains unclear. The CDR3 is 11 amino acids. Germline V CDR1 and CDR2: SEHNR, FQNEAQ (reference sequence). This chain's CDR3 is CSSSLEWLQYF. In nucleotides, the CDR3 is TGTTCCAGCAGCTTAGAATGGCTGCAGTATTTT.

This chain joins TRBV2 and TRBJ1-1, with 8 bases aligning to TRBD1. There are 17 residues in the CDR3. V lost 7 bases, J lost 0 bases, and 13 bases stayed unmatched. The germline V gene encodes CDR1 SNHLY and CDR2 FYNNEI. The CDR3 spells CASTEGAGGGVNTEAFF. The CDR3 DNA reads TGTGCCAGCACCGAGGGGGCAGGGGGCGGGGTGAACACTGAAGCTTTCTTT.

The rearrangement links TRBV5-1 to TRBJ1-1; TRBD1 matches at 7 bases. The CDR3 extends over 13 amino acids. Per germline, CDR1 SGHRS and CDR2 YFSETQ. V lost 2 bases and J lost 6; bases outside the gene matches: 4. CDR3 coding DNA: TGCGCCAGCAGCTTTAGGGGGCACGCTGAAGCTTTCTTT. This sequence encodes CASSFRGHAEAFF. The full variable domain, in which reference TRBV5-1 and TRBJ1-1 provide the parts outside the CDR3, is KAGVTQTPRYLIKTRGQQVTLSCSPISGHRSVSWYQQTPGQGLQFLFEYFSETQRNKGNFPGRFSGRQFSNSRSEMNVSTLELGDSALYLCASSFRGHAEAFFGQGTRLTVV.

This clone was seen only once. The V call is TRBV10-1, the J call TRBJ2-7; D may be TRBD2 (5 bases). Germline V CDR1 and CDR2: WNHNN, SYGVQD (reference sequence). The CDR3 is 12 amino acids. Trimming pared 3 bases from V and 3 bases from J, leaving 6 bases between. CDR3 nucleotides: TGCGCCAGCAGTGATCGGGGCTACGAGCAGTACTTC. It yields the protein CASSDRGYEQYF.

In DNA form, the CDR3 reads TGCAGTGGGGTGATGGGGGAGGCAGCTTTCTTT. Encoded protein: CSGVMGEAAFF. This chain connects TRBV20-1 to TRBJ1-1; perhaps TRBD1 as D (5 bases). The germline V gene has CDR1 DFQATT and CDR2 SNEGSKA (reference sequence). V was shortened by 7 bases and J by 10 bases, with 16 bases between the two germline ends. This CDR3 has 11 residues.